Below are 23 T cell receptor beta chains sequenced from a single sample in a study of blood T cells in healthy people across ages. The use of a sample-barcoded 5' primer and a J-beta primer mix characterized a second PCR of roughly 6 to 11 cycles. MiXCR, applied by TCRdb to the 5' RACE reads, yields one record per CDR3 protein. In the table there are roughly 1,500,000 distinct CDR3 sequences, roughly 32% of which are singletons. What was sequenced was blood. The receptors stem from a woman aged 25 to 39 in good health.

This clonotype was recorded a few times. This chain joins TRBV20-1 and TRBJ2-7; 7 nucleotides align to TRBD1. CDR1 is DFQATT and CDR2 is SNEGSKA in the germline V gene (reference sequence). The CDR3 consists of 15 residues. V was clipped by 0 bases and J by 4 bases; unmatched bases: 9. CDR3 loop: CSARDRDRAGYEQYF. DNA for the CDR3: TGCAGTGCTAGAGATCGTGACAGGGCTGGTTACGAGCAGTACTTC.

V gene TRBV30 combines with J gene TRBJ2-7; 7 bases match TRBD2. Trimming cost V 0 bases and J 6 bases; bases outside gene matches: 2. From germline, CDR1 is GTSNPN and CDR2 SVGIG (reference sequence). The CDR3 runs 12 residues. Here the CDR3 DNA reads TGTGCCTGGAGTGTAGCGGGACTCGAGCAGTACTTC. Its protein product is CAWSVAGLEQYF.

Ten or more counts support this clonotype. This chain joins TRBV6-2 or TRBV6-3 and TRBJ2-3; 12 nucleotides align to TRBD2. Germline CDR1 is MNHEY and CDR2 is SVGEGT. The CDR3 extends over 16 amino acids. The V and J ends lost 3 bases and 4 bases, in that order; junction bases with no gene match: 5. CDR3 nucleotide sequence: TGTGCCAGCAGTTATCTACTAGCGGGAGGTCCAGATACGCAGTATTTT. This translates into CASSYLLAGGPDTQYF.

This clonotype has just one count. The chain combines TRBV20-1 with TRBJ1-2, with a tentative D call TRBD1 (5 bases). The germline gives CDR1 DFQATT, CDR2 SNEGSKA (reference sequence). There are 14 residues in the CDR3. Trimming cost V 5 bases and J 1 base, with 14 bases left between them. This chain's CDR3 is CSARTNPFNYGYTF. In nucleotides, the CDR3 is TGCAGTGCTCGGACAAACCCTTTTAACTATGGCTACACCTTC.

The chain is built from TRBV3-1 and TRBJ1-1, with 11 bases matching TRBD1. Trimming removed 2 bases from V and 3 bases from J; junction bases left unmatched: 11. The CDR3 extends over 18 amino acids. Germline loops: CDR1 LGHDT, CDR2 YNNKEL (reference sequence). This CDR3 is CASSQIPGQGVLDTEAFF. The CDR3 DNA reads TGTGCCAGCAGCCAAATTCCGGGACAGGGGGTTCTGGACACTGAAGCTTTCTTT. The full variable domain, in which reference TRBV3-1 and TRBJ1-1 provide the parts outside the CDR3, is DTAVSQTPKYLVTQMGNDKSIKCEQNLGHDTMYWYKQDSKKFLKIMFSYNNKELIINETVPNRFSPKSPDKAHLNLHINSLELGDSAVYFCASSQIPGQGVLDTEAFFGQGTRLTVV.

This clonotype was observed a single time. The rearrangement joins TRBV12-5 to TRBJ1-1; D gene ambiguous. This CDR3 comprises 13 residues. Deletions cut 5 bases from V and 1 base from J, with 8 bases between. Germline V gene lookup returns CDR1 LGHNT and CDR2 FRNRAP. The CDR3 spells CASGLQPNTEAFF. CDR3 in DNA: TGTGCTAGTGGTCTACAGCCGAACACTGAAGCTTTCTTT.

CDR3 in DNA: TGCAGTGCTAGAACAGGGGACTCGGGAAACACCATATATTTT. Encoded protein: CSARTGDSGNTIYF. The chain carries TRBV20-1 and TRBJ1-3, with TRBD1 matching 7 bases. The germline V gene encodes CDR1 DFQATT and CDR2 SNEGSKA (reference sequence). V lost 2 bases to trimming and J lost 4 bases; unmatched junction nucleotides: 5. CDR3 size: 14 residues.

A few counts support this clonotype. This CDR3 reads CSVEGAGLNTEAFF. The CDR3, as DNA: TGCAGCGTTGAAGGGGCAGGACTGAACACTGAAGCTTTCTTT. This chain uses TRBV29-1 with TRBJ1-1; unclear D gene. In germline, CDR1 is SQVTM, CDR2 ANQGSEA. The CDR3 sequence is 14 residues long. V lost 1 base, J lost 0 bases, and 9 bases lay in between.

The chain employs TRBV18 and TRBJ1-1; D not certain. From germline, CDR1 is KGHSH and CDR2 LQKENI. This CDR3 contains 12 residues. The ends were cut back, 5 bases at V and 1 base at J, with 5 bases in the middle. The CDR3 sequence: CASSVQNTEAFF. As DNA, the CDR3 is TGTGCCAGCTCAGTTCAGAACACTGAAGCTTTCTTT.

This clonotype was observed a few times. This chain uses TRBV4-1 with TRBJ1-4; perhaps TRBD1 as D (6 bases). In germline, CDR1 is MGHRA, CDR2 YSYEKL. The germline V and J ends were trimmed by 4 bases and 3 bases, with 15 bases remaining between them. CDR3 length equals 16 residues. CDR3 in DNA: TGCGCCAGCAGCCGCATACCGACAGGTGCTAATGAAAAACTGTTTTTT. Translation gives CASSRIPTGANEKLFF.

Note on this clonotype: A much larger clonotype is one base distant, so this may be a read error. V is TRBV29-1 and J is TRBJ2-1; D possibly corresponds to TRBD2 (6 bases). V was cut by 7 bases and J by 3 bases, with 16 bases left in between. The CDR3 covers 14 residues. Germline V gives CDR1 SQVTM, CDR2 ANQGSEA. The CDR3 DNA sequence: TGCAGCGCTCCCCCGACGGGAGACTACAATGAGCAGTTCTTC. Translation gives CSAPPTGDYNEQFF.

Only a few counts were recorded for this clonotype. The chain joins TRBV19 to TRBJ2-5, with a possible D match to TRBD1 (6 bases). With 4 bases removed from V and 5 bases from J, the gap between germline ends came to 14 bases. This CDR3 spans 14 amino acids. Germline V gives CDR1 LNHDA, CDR2 SQIVND (reference sequence). CDR3 sequence (DNA): TGTGCCAGTAGTACCTGGGGGCAGCGGGAGACCCAGTACTTC. This gives the protein CASSTWGQRETQYF.

The rearrangement joins TRBV5-1 to TRBJ2-1; D not certain. The ends were cut back, 2 bases at V and 0 bases at J, with 12 bases in the middle. The CDR3 loop spans 16 amino acids. Germline CDR1 SGHRS, CDR2 YFSETQ. The CDR3, as DNA: TGCGCCAGCAGCTTCCATGACCAGAGCTCCTACAATGAGCAGTTCTTC. As protein: CASSFHDQSSYNEQFF.

Notes on this clonotype: This may arise from a read error, as a much more abundant clone is one base away. The chain combines TRBV20-1 with TRBJ2-7, with D possibly matching TRBD2 (5 bases). V lost 1 base to trimming and J lost 2 bases, with 12 bases between them. There are 14 residues in the CDR3. CDR1 and CDR2 from the germline V gene are DFQATT and SNEGSKA (reference sequence). The CDR3 spells CSARGVTGTYEQYF. In DNA, the CDR3 is TGCAGTGCTAGAGGAGTAACGGGGACCTACGAGCAGTACTTC.

The chain combines TRBV7-2 with TRBJ2-7, with 7 bases that match TRBD2. V was clipped by 2 bases and J by 6 bases; unmatched bases: 7. Germline V gives CDR1 SGHTA, CDR2 FQGNSA. The CDR3 loop spans 14 amino acids. The CDR3: CASSLSGSGAEQYF. The CDR3 coding sequence is TGTGCCAGCAGCTTAAGCGGCAGCGGGGCCGAGCAGTACTTC. Combining the CDR3 with reference TRBV7-2 and TRBJ2-7 gives the whole variable domain GAGVSQSPSNKVTEKGKDVELRCDPISGHTALYWYRQSLGQGLEFLIYFQGNSAPDKSGLPSDRFSAERTGGSVSTLTIQRTQQEDSAVYLCASSLSGSGAEQYFGPGTRLTVT.

This clonotype was counted between two and nine times. The genes are TRBV20-1 and TRBJ1-1; D unclear. CDR3 length equals 14 residues. Germline lookup yields CDR1 DFQATT and CDR2 SNEGSKA (reference sequence). The germline V and J ends were trimmed by 3 bases and 2 bases, with 13 bases remaining between them. The CDR3 region is CSASKTGVNTEAFF. In nucleotides, the CDR3 is TGCAGTGCTAGCAAAACCGGGGTAAACACTGAAGCTTTCTTT.

The table lists this clonotype with a few counts. V is TRBV27 and J is TRBJ2-5; 7 nucleotides agree with TRBD1. The ends lost 5 bases at V and 4 bases at J; junction bases unmatched: 10. This CDR3 region has 15 residues. The germline V gene has CDR1 MNHEY and CDR2 SMNVEV (reference sequence). CDR3 loop: CASSPVRQGRETQYF. The DNA of the CDR3 is TGTGCCAGCAGTCCTGTTCGACAGGGTAGAGAGACCCAGTACTTC.

This chain connects TRBV20-1 to TRBJ2-1; 11 bases are shared with TRBD2. The CDR3 consists of 17 residues. V was pared by 0 bases and J by 5 bases, with 9 bases of the junction left unmatched. Germline V gene data show CDR1 as DFQATT and CDR2 as SNEGSKA (reference sequence). The CDR3 DNA reads as TGCAGTGCTAGAGATCAACTAGCGGGAGTTAGGGACAATGAGCAGTTCTTC. This translates into CSARDQLAGVRDNEQFF.

The sample holds many counts of this clonotype. The CDR3 DNA follows: TGCGCCAGCAGCCGGACGGCCGGGACTCAAGAGACCCAGTACTTC. Translation: CASSRTAGTQETQYF. The rearrangement uses TRBV4-1 and TRBJ2-5; D may be TRBD2 (6 bases). The CDR3 loop spans 15 amino acids. V lost 4 bases and J 2 bases, leaving 14 bases between the germline ends. From germline, CDR1 is MGHRA and CDR2 YSYEKL.

The rearrangement joins TRBV6-1 to TRBJ2-7; D possibly matches TRBD1 or TRBD2 (5 bases each). The CDR3 runs to 14 residues. CDR1 is MNHNS and CDR2 is SASEGT in the germline V gene. V dropped 7 bases and J dropped 2 bases, with 15 bases sitting between them. The CDR3: CASKARDGTYEQYF. CDR3 in DNA: TGTGCCAGCAAGGCCCGGGACGGAACCTACGAGCAGTACTTC.

The chain joins TRBV20-1 to TRBJ1-2; tentatively, D is TRBD1 (5 bases). The CDR3 totals 14 residues. From germline, CDR1 is DFQATT and CDR2 SNEGSKA (reference sequence). The V gene lost 6 bases and the J gene lost 2 bases, with 16 bases spanning the gap. The CDR3 DNA is TGCAGTGCCACCATAGGGGCGAAAAACTATGGCTACACCTTC. It is translated as CSATIGAKNYGYTF.

The J gene is TRBJ1-6, the V gene TRBV27, with TRBD1 matching over 8 bases. Per the germline V gene, CDR1 is MNHEY and CDR2 is SMNVEV (reference sequence). V dropped 5 bases and J dropped 9; count of bases not matched to a gene: 12. This CDR3 has 16 amino acids. The CDR3 DNA reads as TGTGCCAGCAGTCAAAAACGGACAGGGCTAGGTTCACCCCTCCACTTT. Its protein is CASSQKRTGLGSPLHF.

The rearrangement joins TRBV4-1 to TRBJ2-6; D gene ambiguous. The V gene's germline CDR1 is MGHRA and CDR2 YSYEKL. The CDR3 covers 16 residues. Trimming removed 0 bases at V and 0 bases at J, with 6 bases between. The CDR3 loop is CASSQEEASGANVLTF. The CDR3 DNA sequence: TGCGCCAGCAGCCAAGAGGAAGCCTCTGGGGCCAACGTCCTGACTTTC.